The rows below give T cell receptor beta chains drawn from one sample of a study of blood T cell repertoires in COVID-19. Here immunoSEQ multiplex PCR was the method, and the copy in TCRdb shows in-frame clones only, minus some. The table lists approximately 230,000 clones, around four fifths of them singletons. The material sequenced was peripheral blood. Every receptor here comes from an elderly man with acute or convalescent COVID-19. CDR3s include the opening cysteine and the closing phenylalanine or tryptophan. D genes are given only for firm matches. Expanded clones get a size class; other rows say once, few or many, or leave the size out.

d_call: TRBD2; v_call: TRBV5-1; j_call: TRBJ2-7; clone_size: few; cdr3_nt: TGCGCCAGCAGCTTAAGCGGGGTGAGCTCCTACGAGCAGTACTTC; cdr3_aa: CASSLSGVSSYEQYF
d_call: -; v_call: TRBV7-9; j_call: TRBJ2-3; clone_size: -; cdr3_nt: TGTGCCAGCAGCAGTCAGACAGATACGCAGTATTTT; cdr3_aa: CASSSQTDTQYF
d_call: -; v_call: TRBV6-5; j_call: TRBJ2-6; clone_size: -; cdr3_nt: TGTGCCAGCAGGGCAACAGTTGCTGGGGCCAACGTCCTGACTTTC; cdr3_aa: CASRATVAGANVLTF
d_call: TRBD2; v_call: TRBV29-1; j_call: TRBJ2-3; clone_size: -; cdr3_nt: TGCAGCGTTGTCGGTAGCGGGGAGAGCACAGATACGCAGTATTTT; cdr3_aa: CSVVGSGESTDTQYF
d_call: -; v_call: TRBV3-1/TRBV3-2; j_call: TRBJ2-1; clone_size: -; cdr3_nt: TGTGCCAGCAGCCCATCGGGGGGCCCCTACAATGAGCAGTTCTTC; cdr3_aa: CASSPSGGPYNEQFF
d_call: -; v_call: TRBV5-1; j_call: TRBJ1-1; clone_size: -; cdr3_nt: TGCGCCAGCAGCCTAGTTGGGCAGGGGAACACTGAAGCTTTCTTT; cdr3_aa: CASSLVGQGNTEAFF
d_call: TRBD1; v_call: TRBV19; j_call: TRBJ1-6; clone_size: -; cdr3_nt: TGTGCCAGTACCGAGGGGACAGGGGTTAATTCACCCCTCCACTTT; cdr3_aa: CASTEGTGVNSPLHF
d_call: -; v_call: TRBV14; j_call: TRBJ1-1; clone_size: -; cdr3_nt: TGTGCCAGCAGCCAACGAGTGAGAAACACTGAAGCTTTCTTT; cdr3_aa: CASSQRVRNTEAFF
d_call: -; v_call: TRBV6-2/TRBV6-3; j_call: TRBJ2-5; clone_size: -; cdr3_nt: TGTGCCAGCAGTTACCCTAGCGTTGGTGAGACCCAGTACTTC; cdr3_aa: CASSYPSVGETQYF
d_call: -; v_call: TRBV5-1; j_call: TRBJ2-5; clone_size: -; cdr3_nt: TGCGCCAGCAGCTTGTTAGGGGAAGAGACCCAGTACTTC; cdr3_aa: CASSLLGEETQYF
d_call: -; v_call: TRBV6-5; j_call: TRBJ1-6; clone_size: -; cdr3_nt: TGTGCCAGCAGGGAGCAGGGTGGTAATTCACCCCTCCACTTT; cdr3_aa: CASREQGGNSPLHF
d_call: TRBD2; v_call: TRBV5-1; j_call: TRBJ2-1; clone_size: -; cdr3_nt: TGCGCCAGCAGTCCCGGGACTAGCTCCTACAATGAGCAGTTCTTC; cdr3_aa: CASSPGTSSYNEQFF
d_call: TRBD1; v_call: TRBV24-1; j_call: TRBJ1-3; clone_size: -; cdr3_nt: TGTGCCACCAGTGACCTATTTCCGGGACAGGTCTCCGGAAACACCATATATTTT; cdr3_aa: CATSDLFPGQVSGNTIYF
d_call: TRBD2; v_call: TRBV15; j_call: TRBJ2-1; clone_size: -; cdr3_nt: TGTGCCACCAGCAGAAGGGGACTAGCGTCCTACAATGAGCAGTTCTTC; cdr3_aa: CATSRRGLASYNEQFF
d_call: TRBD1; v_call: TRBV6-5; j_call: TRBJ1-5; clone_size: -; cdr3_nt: TGTGCCAGCACCCCGGACAGGGGCAATCAGCCCCAGCATTTT; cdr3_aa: CASTPDRGNQPQHF
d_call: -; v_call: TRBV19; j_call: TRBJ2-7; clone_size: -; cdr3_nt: TGTGCCAGTAGTAAGCTTGCGGTCCCATACGAGCAGTACTTC; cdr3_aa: CASSKLAVPYEQYF
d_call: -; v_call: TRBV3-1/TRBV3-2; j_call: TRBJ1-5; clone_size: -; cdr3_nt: TGTGCCAGCAGCCAAGATGGGGCTCATCAGCCCCAGCATTTT; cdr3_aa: CASSQDGAHQPQHF
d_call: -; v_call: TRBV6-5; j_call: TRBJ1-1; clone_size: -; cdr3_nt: TGTGCCAGCAGGGCGGGGCAGACGAACACTGAAGCTTTCTTT; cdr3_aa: CASRAGQTNTEAFF
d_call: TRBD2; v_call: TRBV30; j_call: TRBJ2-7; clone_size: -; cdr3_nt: TGTGCCTGGAGTCTGGGGGGGGGATCCTACGAGCAGTACTTC; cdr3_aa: CAWSLGGGSYEQYF
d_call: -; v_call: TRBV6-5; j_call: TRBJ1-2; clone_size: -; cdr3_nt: TGTGCCAGCAGGACAGTCACTTATGGCTACACCTTC; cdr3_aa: CASRTVTYGYTF
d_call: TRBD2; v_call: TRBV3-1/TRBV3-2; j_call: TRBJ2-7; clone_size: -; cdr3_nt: TGTGCCAGCAGCACGTCGACTAGCGGGAGGGGTGAGCAGTACTTC; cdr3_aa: CASSTSTSGRGEQYF
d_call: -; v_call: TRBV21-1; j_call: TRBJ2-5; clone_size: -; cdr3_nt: TGTGCCAGCAGCATGTCAGACAGCAAAGAGACCCAGTACTTC; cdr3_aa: CASSMSDSKETQYF
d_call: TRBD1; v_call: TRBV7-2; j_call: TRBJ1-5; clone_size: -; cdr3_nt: TGTGCCAGCAACACAGGGGGAAGTGCAAGCAATCAGCCCCAGCATTTT; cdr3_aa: CASNTGGSASNQPQHF
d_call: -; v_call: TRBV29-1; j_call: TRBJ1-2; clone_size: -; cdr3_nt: TGCAGCGTGACTGACAGTAACTATGGCTACACCTTC; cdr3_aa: CSVTDSNYGYTF
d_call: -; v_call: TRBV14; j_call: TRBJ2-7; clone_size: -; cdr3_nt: TGTGCCAGCAGCCCATTTAGGAAAGGGGATTACGAGCAGTACTTC; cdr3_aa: CASSPFRKGDYEQYF
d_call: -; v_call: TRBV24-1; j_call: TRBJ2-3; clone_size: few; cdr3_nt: TGTGCCACCAGTGATCCTAGCGGCACAGATACGCAGTATTTT; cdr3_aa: CATSDPSGTDTQYF